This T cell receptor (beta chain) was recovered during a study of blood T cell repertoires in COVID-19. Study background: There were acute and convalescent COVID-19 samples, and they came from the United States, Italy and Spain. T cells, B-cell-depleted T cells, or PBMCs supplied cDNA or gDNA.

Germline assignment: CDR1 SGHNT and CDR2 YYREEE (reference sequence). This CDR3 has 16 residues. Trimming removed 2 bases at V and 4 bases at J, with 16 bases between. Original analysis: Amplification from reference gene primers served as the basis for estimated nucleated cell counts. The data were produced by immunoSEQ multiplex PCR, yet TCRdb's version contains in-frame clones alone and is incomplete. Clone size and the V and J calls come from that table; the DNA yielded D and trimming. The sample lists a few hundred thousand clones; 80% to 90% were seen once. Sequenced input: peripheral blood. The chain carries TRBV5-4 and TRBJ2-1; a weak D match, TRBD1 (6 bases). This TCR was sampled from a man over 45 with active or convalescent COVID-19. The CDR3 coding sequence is TGTGCCAGCAGCTTAGACGGACAGAAGCGTTACAATGAGCAGTTCTTC. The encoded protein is CASSLDGQKRYNEQFF.